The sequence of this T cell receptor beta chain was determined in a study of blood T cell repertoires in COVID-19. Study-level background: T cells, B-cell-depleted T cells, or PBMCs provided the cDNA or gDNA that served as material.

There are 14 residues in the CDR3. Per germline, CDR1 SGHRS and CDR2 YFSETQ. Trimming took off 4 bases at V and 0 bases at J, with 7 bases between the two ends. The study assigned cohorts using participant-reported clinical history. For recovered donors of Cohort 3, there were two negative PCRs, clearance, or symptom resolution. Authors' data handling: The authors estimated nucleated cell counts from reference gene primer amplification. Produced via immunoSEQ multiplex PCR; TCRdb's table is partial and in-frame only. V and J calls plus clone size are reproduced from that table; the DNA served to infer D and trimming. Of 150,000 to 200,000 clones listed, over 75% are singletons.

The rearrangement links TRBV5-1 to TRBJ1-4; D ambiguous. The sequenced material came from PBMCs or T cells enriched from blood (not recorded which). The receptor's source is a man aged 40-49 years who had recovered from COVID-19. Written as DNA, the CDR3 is TGCGCCAGCAGCAGAGTGTCAACTAATGAAAAACTGTTTTTT. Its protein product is CASSRVSTNEKLFF.